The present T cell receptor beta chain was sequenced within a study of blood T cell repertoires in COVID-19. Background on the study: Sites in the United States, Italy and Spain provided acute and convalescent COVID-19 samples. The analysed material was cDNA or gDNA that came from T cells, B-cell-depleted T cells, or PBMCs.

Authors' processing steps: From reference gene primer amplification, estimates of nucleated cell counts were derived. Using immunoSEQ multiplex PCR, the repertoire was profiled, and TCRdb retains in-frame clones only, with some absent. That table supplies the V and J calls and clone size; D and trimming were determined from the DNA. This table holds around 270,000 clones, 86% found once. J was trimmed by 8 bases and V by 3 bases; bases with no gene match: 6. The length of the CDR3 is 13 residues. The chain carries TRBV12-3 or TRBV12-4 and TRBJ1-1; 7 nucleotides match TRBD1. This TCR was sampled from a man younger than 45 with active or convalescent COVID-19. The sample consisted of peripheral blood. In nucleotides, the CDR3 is TGTGCCAGCAGTTTGACAGGGATCGGCGAAGCTTTCTTT. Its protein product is CASSLTGIGEAFF.